The 32 T cell receptor beta chains given below trace back to one sample, sequenced in a study of T-cell reconstitution after alpha-beta-depleted transplantation in children. It was with unique molecular identifiers that the TCRbeta library was prepared. One entry per CDR3 protein results from TCRdb running MiXCR on the PCR reads. The data contain over 80,000 distinct CDR3 sequences, around a quarter of them singletons. The sequencing here drew on PBMCs, taken before TCRalphabeta/CD19-depleted stem cell transplant. Receptor source: a boy under 10 years old with acute lymphoblastic leukemia, due to receive a stem cell transplant.

This chain connects TRBV4-1 to TRBJ2-1, with D possibly matching TRBD2 (6 bases). Between the trimmed V and J ends, which lost 1 base and 2 bases, there was a span of 9 bases. This CDR3 spans 15 amino acids. Germline loops: CDR1 MGHRA, CDR2 YSYEKL. The CDR3 bases are TGCGCCAGCAGCCAAGCCGGAGGGGCCTACAATGAGCAGTTCTTC. It is translated as CASSQAGGAYNEQFF.

Only a few counts were recorded for this clonotype. The chain joins TRBV5-1 to TRBJ1-2; the D gene is possibly TRBD1 (6 bases). This CDR3 comprises 15 residues. V was pared by 4 bases and J by 3 bases, with 16 bases between. From germline, CDR1 is SGHRS and CDR2 YFSETQ. CDR3 DNA: TGCGCCAGCAGCAGCGGACAGAAGGGGGACTATGGCTACACCTTC. It yields the protein CASSSGQKGDYGYTF.

This clonotype was observed a handful of times. The rearrangement links TRBV20-1 to TRBJ1-2, with 9 positions matching TRBD1. The CDR3 is 16 amino acids. Germline CDR1 is DFQATT and CDR2 is SNEGSKA (reference sequence). Trimming at V came to 6 bases and at J to 1 base, leaving 12 bases not matched to a gene. The CDR3 DNA reads as TGCAGTGCACCCGGGACAGGGTCGAGGGGTAACTATGGCTACACCTTC. This codes for CSAPGTGSRGNYGYTF.

The chain links TRBV28 to TRBJ2-1, with D maybe TRBD2 (6 bases). Trimming left V 5 bases short and J 2 bases short, with 13 bases between. CDR3 length: 15 amino acids. Germline V gives CDR1 MDHEN, CDR2 SYDVKM. The CDR3 here is CASSLLGLTYNEQFF. DNA for the CDR3: TGTGCCAGCAGTCTCCTCGGACTAACCTACAATGAGCAGTTCTTC.

The chain has TRBV20-1 and TRBJ2-3; D not resolved. This CDR3 comprises 11 residues. Germline loops: CDR1 DFQATT, CDR2 SNEGSKA (reference sequence). The V end was cut by 6 bases, the J end by 5 bases, with 9 bases between. Here the CDR3 reads CSAIEKDTQYF. The CDR3 DNA sequence: TGCAGTGCAATAGAGAAAGATACGCAGTATTTT.

The V gene is TRBV7-9, the J gene TRBJ1-1; D ambiguous. The germline gives CDR1 SEHNR, CDR2 FQNEAQ (reference sequence). This CDR3 comprises 14 residues. Trimming shortened V by 5 bases and J by 7 bases, and 17 bases separated the two germline ends. The CDR3 sequence: CASSLTLGSGEAFF. CDR3 nucleotide sequence: TGTGCCAGCAGCCTGACATTGGGGTCGGGTGAAGCTTTCTTT.

This clonotype was detected a few times. One junction end disagrees with the germline gene, perhaps due to a read error. CDR3: CSAHASGGFPF. CDR3 in DNA: TGCAGTGCACACGCTAGCGGAGGGTTTCCCTTC. This sequence joins TRBV20-1 and TRBJ2-5; TRBD2 matches at 7 bases. Looked up from germline, CDR1 is DFQATT and CDR2 is SNEGSKA (reference sequence). CDR3 length: 11 residues.

The V gene is TRBV28, the J gene TRBJ2-1; D is perhaps TRBD1 (6 bases). Germline V gives CDR1 MDHEN, CDR2 SYDVKM. The CDR3 has 12 amino acids. The V gene lost 6 bases and the J gene lost 6 bases, with 9 bases spanning the gap. In DNA, the CDR3 is TGTGCCAGCAGGACAGGTGGCAATGAGCAGTTCTTC. Translation: CASRTGGNEQFF.

Ten or more counts support this clonotype. The gene calls are TRBV7-8 and TRBJ2-2; a possible D gene is TRBD2 (6 bases). Germline V lookup: CDR1 SGHVS, CDR2 FQNEAQ. Trimming took 1 base from V and 7 from J, leaving 10 bases between them. The CDR3 covers 14 residues. For the CDR3, the DNA is TGTGCCAGCAGCTTAGAGTGGGGAGGCGGGGAGCTGTTTTTT. It translates to CASSLEWGGGELFF.

This chain joins TRBV25-1 and TRBJ1-3; 7 bases align to TRBD1. Losses at the gene ends were 4 bases for V and 2 bases for J; bases not matched to a gene: 8. Germline CDR1 reads MGHDK; CDR2 reads SYGVNS. The CDR3 consists of 16 residues. The CDR3 DNA follows: TGTGCCAGCAGTGCAGGGGGTGTCATTGCTGGAAACACCATATATTTT. Residues: CASSAGGVIAGNTIYF.

This clonotype was counted many times. The chain links TRBV28 to TRBJ1-5; D is possibly TRBD1 (5 bases). The V end was cut by 3 bases, the J end by 0 bases, with 12 bases between. The CDR3 length is 16 residues. The germline V gene has CDR1 MDHEN and CDR2 SYDVKM. This chain's CDR3 is CASSFWAGNSNQPQHF. The CDR3, as DNA: TGTGCCAGCAGTTTTTGGGCAGGGAATAGCAATCAGCCCCAGCATTTT.

The chain links TRBV4-1 to TRBJ2-6; D ambiguous. CDR1 is MGHRA, CDR2 YSYEKL, per germline. The CDR3 consists of 18 residues. V was clipped by 0 bases and J by 0 bases, with 12 bases between them. The CDR3 spells CASSQDLVMSSGANVLTF. CDR3 nucleotides: TGCGCCAGCAGCCAAGATCTAGTCATGAGCTCTGGGGCCAACGTCCTGACTTTC.

This clonotype has a handful of counts. This chain uses TRBV9 with TRBJ2-3; 14 positions agree with TRBD2. V lost 3 bases to trimming and J lost 6 bases; unmatched junction nucleotides: 15. This CDR3 is 19 amino acids long. CDR1 and CDR2 from the germline V gene are SGDLS and YYNGEE. CDR3: CASSATSGRAVSRSDTQYF. Written as DNA, the CDR3 is TGTGCCAGCAGCGCGACTAGCGGGAGGGCCGTCTCCCGGTCCGATACGCAGTATTTT.

This clonotype was seen a few times. This rearrangement joins TRBV7-9 to TRBJ1-3; D is possibly TRBD1 (5 bases). CDR1 is SEHNR and CDR2 is FQNEAQ in the germline V gene (reference sequence). This CDR3 is 15 amino acids long. The V gene lost 4 bases and the J gene lost 2 bases, with 12 bases spanning the gap. The CDR3 coding sequence is TGTGCCAGCAGCTCGGGACCCGGCGCTGGAAACACCATATATTTT. It codes for CASSSGPGAGNTIYF.

The chain employs TRBV5-5 and TRBJ2-7, with TRBD2 as a possible D gene (6 bases). The germline V gene encodes CDR1 SGHKS and CDR2 YYEKEE (reference sequence). Trimming stripped 2 bases from V and 7 bases from J, with 16 bases between. The CDR3 contains 14 residues. CDR3 nucleotides: TGTGCCAGCAGCTTAACCGGGAACCGGGGGGAGCAGTACTTC. Encoded protein: CASSLTGNRGEQYF.

The chain carries TRBV5-4 and TRBJ2-7; D not resolved. Trimming left V 8 bases short and J 3 bases short, with 30 bases between. Germline V CDR1 and CDR2: SGHNT, YYREEE (reference sequence). CDR3 length equals 18 residues. CDR3 residues: CARGPWPPGGGDYYEQYF. CDR3 nucleotide sequence: TGTGCCAGGGGCCCTTGGCCTCCGGGTGGCGGAGATTACTACGAGCAGTACTTC.

This chain links TRBV29-1 with TRBJ1-1, with no clear D. The V gene lost 5 bases and the J gene lost 3 bases, with 10 bases spanning the gap. This CDR3 has 12 residues. The germline V gene encodes CDR1 SQVTM and CDR2 ANQGSEA. DNA of the CDR3: TGCAGCGTTTCGTCGCGGGACACTGAAGCTTTCTTT. It is translated as CSVSSRDTEAFF.

This clonotype came up a few times. The chain has TRBV20-1 and TRBJ2-1; 8 nucleotides line up with TRBD1. Germline V gene sequence: CDR1 DFQATT, CDR2 SNEGSKA (reference sequence). This CDR3 is 14 amino acids long. V was clipped by 1 base and J by 10 bases; unmatched bases: 9. This CDR3 reads CSARGDRGPWEQFF. The DNA for the CDR3 is TGCAGTGCTAGAGGAGACAGGGGACCGTGGGAGCAGTTCTTC.

This clonotype showed up just a few times. This could be a read error, since a much larger clone is one nucleotide away. The chain uses TRBV20-1 and TRBJ2-7; maybe TRBD2 (6 bases). The length of the CDR3 is 15 residues. Per the germline V gene, CDR1 is DFQATT and CDR2 is SNEGSKA (reference sequence). Trimming shortened V by 0 bases and J by 0 bases, and 12 bases separated the two germline ends. The DNA for the CDR3 is TGCAGTGCTAGAGATTACGGCGGGACCTCCTACGAGCAGTACTTC. This codes for CSARDYGGTSYEQYF.

V gene TRBV25-1 combines with J gene TRBJ2-5; 8 bases are a match to TRBD2. This CDR3 spans 14 amino acids. Germline-derived CDR1 and CDR2 are MGHDK and SYGVNS. The V segment lost 7 bases and the J segment 5 bases; nucleotides outside the gene matches: 9. The CDR3 region is CASTPGLEGETQYF. CDR3 coding DNA: TGTGCCAGCACTCCGGGACTAGAGGGGGAGACCCAGTACTTC.

The rearrangement joins TRBV7-2 to TRBJ2-7, with D perhaps assigned TRBD1 or TRBD2 (5 bases each). The V gene's germline CDR1 is SGHTA and CDR2 FQGNSA. This CDR3 is built from 18 residues. Trimming took 0 bases from V and 3 from J, leaving 21 bases between them. The CDR3 bases are TGTGCCAGCAGCTTAGCCCCTTCTACTAGTTACAGGAACTACGAGCAGTACTTC. Its translation is CASSLAPSTSYRNYEQYF.

The chain links TRBV28 to TRBJ1-2, with a weak D call TRBD1 (6 bases). The CDR3 sequence is 13 residues long. Germline CDR1 MDHEN, CDR2 SYDVKM. V lost 3 bases and J lost 3, with 8 bases in between. The CDR3 here is CASSFWTDYGYTF. The CDR3, as DNA: TGTGCCAGCAGTTTTTGGACAGACTATGGCTACACCTTC.

This clonotype was seen a few times. The genes are TRBV27 and TRBJ2-6; D call uncertain. From germline, CDR1 is MNHEY and CDR2 SMNVEV (reference sequence). The V gene lost 4 bases and the J gene lost 2 bases, with 6 bases spanning the gap. CDR3 length: 14 residues. Here the CDR3 reads CASSWAAGANVLTF. The CDR3 coding sequence is TGTGCCAGCAGTTGGGCAGCTGGGGCCAACGTCCTGACTTTC.

The sample holds a few counts of this clonotype. V is TRBV11-2 and J is TRBJ2-6, with D perhaps TRBD2 (7 bases). Trimming took off 7 bases at V and 0 bases at J, with 19 bases between the two ends. The CDR3 consists of 18 residues. The germline V gene encodes CDR1 SGHAT and CDR2 FQNNGV. CDR3 in amino acids: CASTGGWDTNSGANVLTF. For the CDR3, the DNA is TGTGCCAGCACCGGGGGGTGGGACACAAACTCTGGGGCCAACGTCCTGACTTTC.

This clonotype appeared a few times. J is TRBJ2-7 and V is TRBV12-3 or TRBV12-4; D is perhaps TRBD1 or TRBD2 (6 bases each). V lost 5 bases and J 7 bases, leaving 12 bases between the germline ends. The CDR3 is made up of 12 amino acids. In DNA form, the CDR3 reads TGTGCCAGCAGTCAGGGGAGCGGGGAGCAGTACTTC. Its protein is CASSQGSGEQYF.

This clonotype was observed a few times. The genes are TRBV24-1 and TRBJ2-3; a possible D gene is TRBD2 (7 bases). CDR3 length equals 17 residues. CDR1 and CDR2 from the germline V gene are KGHDR and SFDVKD. V lost 4 bases and J 1 base, leaving 17 bases between the germline ends. The CDR3 DNA sequence: TGTGCCACCAGTGAGGGGGCGCGGGGGATCCGCACAGATACGCAGTATTTT. It yields the protein CATSEGARGIRTDTQYF.

There are a few counts of this clonotype. This CDR3 reads CASSLEGNSNTEAFF. CDR3 sequence (DNA): TGCGCCAGCAGCTTGGAGGGGAACTCGAACACTGAAGCTTTCTTT. The chain employs TRBV5-1 and TRBJ1-1, with D possibly being TRBD1 (5 bases). Trimming cost V 0 bases and J 1 base, with 10 bases left between them. Germline assignment: CDR1 SGHRS and CDR2 YFSETQ. CDR3 size: 15 residues.

The V call is TRBV5-1, the J call TRBJ2-3; 8 nucleotides agree with TRBD1. Per germline, CDR1 SGHRS and CDR2 YFSETQ. This CDR3 is 15 amino acids long. J gave up 1 base and V 4 bases, and 5 bases lay outside the gene matches. DNA for the CDR3: TGCGCCAGCAGCGGACAGGGTTTCGGCACAGATACGCAGTATTTT. Protein product: CASSGQGFGTDTQYF.

Here the CDR3 reads CAISGGASGELFF. The CDR3 nucleotides are TGTGCCATCAGCGGAGGGGCCAGCGGGGAGCTGTTTTTT. This chain links TRBV10-3 with TRBJ2-2, with TRBD2 as a possible D gene (6 bases). CDR3 length: 13 residues. Per the germline V gene, CDR1 is ENHRY and CDR2 is SYGVKD. Trimming cost V 6 bases and J 7 bases, with 12 bases left between them.

V usage is TRBV5-1 and J usage is TRBJ1-1; D is perhaps TRBD1 (5 bases). CDR1 SGHRS and CDR2 YFSETQ come from the germline V gene. CDR3 length: 15 residues. Trimming shortened V by 5 bases and J by 0 bases, and 14 bases separated the two germline ends. The CDR3 is CASRGDTAMNTEAFF. The CDR3 nucleotides are TGCGCCAGCAGAGGGGATACGGCAATGAACACTGAAGCTTTCTTT. Together with reference TRBV5-1 and TRBJ1-1, the CDR3 gives the full variable domain: KAGVTQTPRYLIKTRGQQVTLSCSPISGHRSVSWYQQTPGQGLQFLFEYFSETQRNKGNFPGRFSGRQFSNSRSEMNVSTLELGDSALYLCASRGDTAMNTEAFFGQGTRLTVV.

Notes on this clonotype: One end of the junction fails to match germline, which may point to a read error. The rearrangement joins TRBV29-1 to TRBJ2-2, with 10 bases matching TRBD1. CDR1 and CDR2 (germline): SQVTM, ANQGSEA. The CDR3 is made up of 14 amino acids. The CDR3 loop reads CSVVGQGYTGELLF. The CDR3 coding sequence is TGCAGCGTTGTGGGACAGGGGTACACCGGGGAGCTGCTTTTT.

This clonotype was recorded a few times. The chain couples TRBV4-1 to TRBJ2-3; D unresolved. The CDR3 length is 12 residues. Germline CDR1 reads MGHRA; CDR2 reads YSYEKL. Trimming removed 2 bases from V and 6 bases from J, with 6 bases in between. DNA of the CDR3: TGCGCCAGCAGCCAATCCGTTGATACGCAGTATTTT. Its translation is CASSQSVDTQYF.